This passage covers 28 T cell receptor beta chains from one sample sequenced in a study of blood T cells in healthy people across ages. Using a J-beta primer mix together with a sample-barcoded 5' primer, a second PCR was run for roughly 6 to 11 cycles. Via MiXCR, TCRdb re-called the 5' RACE reads, giving one row per CDR3 protein. The data hold hundreds of thousands of distinct CDR3 sequences, with around three fifths observed a single time. Sequencing was performed on blood. These receptor sequences come from a man between 60 and 70 years old in good health.

The chain couples TRBV7-6 to TRBJ2-2; 8 bases fit TRBD1. Per the germline V gene, CDR1 is SGHVS and CDR2 is FNYEAQ. The CDR3 spans 17 residues. V lost 5 bases to trimming and J lost 6 bases; unmatched junction nucleotides: 14. Here the CDR3 reads CASSPLAETGVPGELFF. In DNA form, the CDR3 reads TGTGCCAGCAGCCCCCTCGCCGAGACAGGGGTGCCCGGGGAGCTGTTTTTT. Complete variable domain (other parts from reference TRBV7-6 and TRBJ2-2): GAGVSQSPRYKVTKRGQDVALRCDPISGHVSLYWYRQALGQGPEFLTYFNYEAQQDKSGLPNDRFSAERPEGSISTLTIQRTEQRDSAMYRCASSPLAETGVPGELFFGEGSRLTVL.

V usage is TRBV10-3 and J usage is TRBJ2-1, with TRBD2 matching 11 bases. Germline V gives CDR1 ENHRY, CDR2 SYGVKD. This CDR3 contains 19 residues. J lost 5 bases, V lost 6 bases, and 18 bases had no gene match. CDR3 DNA: TGTGCCATCAGCGATACCATCGATAGCGGGAGGGCCTCAGACAATGAGCAGTTCTTC. The encoded protein is CAISDTIDSGRASDNEQFF.

This chain connects TRBV2 to TRBJ1-1; D gene ambiguous. Germline V gene sequence: CDR1 SNHLY, CDR2 FYNNEI. The CDR3 is made up of 14 amino acids. The V end lost 6 bases, the J end lost 0 bases, and 11 bases lay between the germline ends. The CDR3 protein is CASSLGLVNTEAFF. In nucleotides, the CDR3 is TGTGCCAGCAGCCTAGGACTGGTGAACACTGAAGCTTTCTTT.

This clonotype was observed a few times. The chain carries TRBV7-2 and TRBJ2-3; no firm D call. Germline V gene sequence: CDR1 SGHTA, CDR2 FQGNSA. V lost 7 bases and J 4 bases, leaving 12 bases between the germline ends. This CDR3 spans 13 amino acids. The CDR3 loop reads CASTSSRADTQYF. CDR3 DNA sequence: TGTGCCAGCACCTCCTCCCGGGCAGATACGCAGTATTTT.

V is TRBV7-9 and J is TRBJ2-3; the D gene is possibly TRBD2 (6 bases). Trimming left V 5 bases short and J 2 bases short, with 17 bases between. Germline-derived CDR1 and CDR2 are SEHNR and FQNEAQ (reference sequence). The CDR3 contains 16 residues. CDR3: CASSPRGSGNTDTQYF. CDR3 sequence (DNA): TGTGCCAGCAGCCCGCGGGGTAGCGGAAACACAGATACGCAGTATTTT.

V and J are TRBV9 and TRBJ2-3; D possibly corresponds to TRBD1 (6 bases). Germline V gives CDR1 SGDLS, CDR2 YYNGEE. The CDR3 contains 14 residues. V was pared by 5 bases and J by 6 bases, with 16 bases between. The CDR3 DNA follows: TGTGCCAGCAGTAGGGACACGGGAATTGATACGCAGTATTTT. It encodes CASSRDTGIDTQYF. The complete variable domain, with remaining parts taken from reference TRBV9 and TRBJ2-3, reads DSGVTQTPKHLITATGQRVTLRCSPRSGDLSVYWYQQSLDQGLQFLIQYYNGEERAKGNILERFSAQQFPDLHSELNLSSLELGDSALYFCASSRDTGIDTQYFGPGTRLTVL.

This chain links TRBV29-1 with TRBJ2-3; the D gene could be TRBD1 or TRBD2 (5 bases each). The CDR3 consists of 15 residues. Germline V gene data show CDR1 as SQVTM and CDR2 as ANQGSEA. V shed 4 bases and J shed 2 bases, with 16 bases lying between them. The DNA of the CDR3 is TGCAGCGTTGGAGCAGCGAGGGGATACACAGATACGCAGTATTTT. Translated: CSVGAARGYTDTQYF.

In this sample, this clonotype turned up a few times. DNA for the CDR3: TGCGCCAGCATGAGGGGCGGGATGAACACTGAAGCTTTCTTT. It encodes CASMRGGMNTEAFF. The V gene is TRBV4-1, the J gene TRBJ1-1; D is possibly TRBD1 (5 bases). Trimming took 7 bases from V and 0 from J, leaving 12 bases between them. The CDR3 is 14 residues long. Germline V CDR1 and CDR2: MGHRA, YSYEKL.

The rearrangement joins TRBV5-1 to TRBJ2-7; a weak D match, TRBD2 (6 bases). Germline loops: CDR1 SGHRS, CDR2 YFSETQ. V shed 0 bases and J shed 3 bases, with 16 bases lying between them. CDR3 length equals 16 residues. As DNA, the CDR3 is TGCGCCAGCAGCTTGGAGGTTGGAGGGACGGGCTACGAGCAGTACTTC. Translating it yields CASSLEVGGTGYEQYF.

The V and J genes are TRBV6-5 and TRBJ2-1, with 10 bases lining up with TRBD2. Germline CDR1 and CDR2: MNHEY and SVGAGI. The CDR3 contains 14 residues. V was pared by 7 bases and J by 5 bases, with 5 bases of the junction left unmatched. The CDR3 here is CASKRSGGDNEQFF. The DNA for the CDR3 is TGTGCCAGCAAGAGAAGCGGGGGGGACAATGAGCAGTTCTTC.

This rearrangement joins TRBV7-8 to TRBJ2-5; tentatively, D is TRBD1 (7 bases). V was shortened by 1 base and J by 5 bases, with 17 bases between the two germline ends. The germline V gene encodes CDR1 SGHVS and CDR2 FQNEAQ. The CDR3 is made up of 16 amino acids. CDR3 coding DNA: TGTGCCAGCAGCTTAGAGGGGGCGGAGGGGCAGGAGACCCAGTACTTC. This translates into CASSLEGAEGQETQYF.

CDR3: CASSVGLAGETQYF. Written as DNA, the CDR3 is TGTGCCAGCAGCGTGGGACTAGCGGGGGAGACCCAGTACTTC. The chain carries TRBV9 and TRBJ2-5; 13 bases line up with TRBD2. V trimming: 2 bases; J trimming: 5 bases; junction bases outside the gene matches: 0. Germline V gene data show CDR1 as SGDLS and CDR2 as YYNGEE. The CDR3 totals 14 residues.

This rearrangement joins TRBV7-2 to TRBJ2-1; 13 bases are a match to TRBD2. With 4 bases clipped from V and 8 bases from J, the junction kept 8 bases outside the gene matches. Germline V gives CDR1 SGHTA, CDR2 FQGNSA. This CDR3 is built from 16 residues. CDR3 amino acids: CASSSWTSGGLYEQFF. The DNA for the CDR3 is TGTGCCAGCAGCTCCTGGACTAGCGGGGGCCTTTATGAGCAGTTCTTC.

The rearrangement links TRBV29-1 to TRBJ2-6; D is unresolved. Germline values: CDR1 SQVTM, CDR2 ANQGSEA. The V end was cut by 4 bases, the J end by 2 bases, with 9 bases between. The CDR3 is 14 amino acids. The CDR3 DNA is TGCAGCGTTGTTCCAGCGACTGGGGCCAACGTCCTGACTTTC. Amino acid sequence: CSVVPATGANVLTF.

This rearrangement joins TRBV29-1 to TRBJ2-1; 9 positions agree with TRBD2. The CDR3 extends over 14 amino acids. CDR1 is SQVTM, CDR2 ANQGSEA, per germline. The ends lost 4 bases at V and 1 base at J; junction bases unmatched: 2. This CDR3 is CSVGTSVSYNEQFF. In DNA form, the CDR3 reads TGCAGCGTTGGGACTAGCGTTTCCTACAATGAGCAGTTCTTC.

The chain couples TRBV6-1 to TRBJ2-1, with D perhaps TRBD1 (5 bases). The CDR3 totals 15 residues. Germline assignment: CDR1 MNHNS and CDR2 SASEGT. Deletions cut 2 bases from V and 7 bases from J, with 15 bases between. Written as DNA, the CDR3 is TGTGCCAGCAGTGAATCTATAGTGGACAATAATGAGCAGTTCTTC. As protein: CASSESIVDNNEQFF.

The rearrangement links TRBV7-9 to TRBJ1-1; D unclear. The CDR3 loop spans 15 amino acids. CDR1 is SEHNR, CDR2 FQNEAQ, per germline (reference sequence). The germline V and J ends were trimmed by 1 base and 0 bases, with 9 bases remaining between them. The CDR3 loop is CASSLGSWVNTEAFF. The CDR3, as DNA: TGTGCCAGCAGCTTAGGATCGTGGGTGAACACTGAAGCTTTCTTT.

The CDR3 DNA follows: TGCAGCGTTGAAAGGGGGCTAGCGGGGCCCCTGGATACGCAGTATTTT. Its translation: CSVERGLAGPLDTQYF. The chain links TRBV29-1 to TRBJ2-3, with 9 bases fitting TRBD2. From germline, CDR1 is SQVTM and CDR2 ANQGSEA. The ends lost 2 bases at V and 6 bases at J; junction bases unmatched: 12. The CDR3 is 16 residues long.

The chain employs TRBV20-1 and TRBJ2-5; TRBD2 matches at 11 bases. The J call may be mistaken, given a closer DNA end match to TRBJ2-1. Germline CDR1 and CDR2: DFQATT and SNEGSKA (reference sequence). This CDR3 is 14 amino acids long. The CDR3 nucleotides are TGCAGTGCTAGCCGACTAGCGGGACAAGAGACCCAGTTCTTC. Its protein product is CSASRLAGQETQFF.

The chain joins TRBV21-1 to TRBJ1-4; TRBD1 is taken as the D call from the table, unchecked against the DNA. TRBV21-1 is a pseudogene locus. CDR3 length: 15 amino acids. The CDR3 bases are TGTGCCAGCAGCAAACGGCCGGGAACTAATGAAAAACTGTTTTTT. It yields the protein CASSKRPGTNEKLFF.

The DNA of the CDR3 is TGTGCCAGCAGCACCCCAGGCGGGGGAAGGTACAATGAGCAGTTCTTC. Translating it yields CASSTPGGGRYNEQFF. The chain employs TRBV7-9 and TRBJ2-1; 7 nucleotides align to TRBD2. V trimming: 5 bases; J trimming: 4 bases; junction bases outside the gene matches: 11. The CDR3 contains 16 residues. Germline CDR1 SEHNR, CDR2 FQNEAQ (reference sequence).

This clonotype was counted a few times. This rearrangement joins TRBV29-1 to TRBJ2-3; 10 bases fit TRBD2. The CDR3 totals 15 residues. Germline trimming cut 5 bases from V and 2 bases from J; bases unmatched to any gene: 7. CDR1 is SQVTM and CDR2 is ANQGSEA in the germline V gene. The CDR3 nucleotides read TGCAGCGTTTCCGGGACTAGCGCATTCACAGATACGCAGTATTTT. It codes for CSVSGTSAFTDTQYF.

The chain has TRBV10-2 and TRBJ2-6; 7 nucleotides line up with TRBD1. V shed 10 bases and J 4 bases; nucleotides not matched to a gene: 16. Germline CDR1 WSHSY, CDR2 SAAADI. CDR3 length: 17 residues. The CDR3 sequence is CATSRQGRVEGANVLTF. CDR3 DNA sequence: TGCGCCACCTCCCGACAGGGAAGGGTGGAGGGGGCCAACGTCCTGACTTTC.

The chain employs TRBV29-1 and TRBJ2-7; 10 bases line up with TRBD2. This CDR3 is built from 13 residues. The J segment lost 5 bases and the V segment lost 6 bases, leaving 7 bases of the junction unmatched. Per the germline V gene, CDR1 is SQVTM and CDR2 is ANQGSEA. The CDR3 sequence is CSVGITSGDEQYF. In DNA, the CDR3 is TGCAGCGTGGGGATTACTAGCGGGGACGAGCAGTACTTC.

This clonotype was detected only a few times. This chain uses TRBV5-1 with TRBJ2-5; 7 positions agree with TRBD1. Trimming removed 3 bases from V and 3 bases from J; junction bases left unmatched: 8. Germline-derived CDR1 and CDR2 are SGHRS and YFSETQ. This CDR3 is 15 amino acids long. DNA for the CDR3: TGCGCCAGCAGCTCAGCCGGGACAGCCGAAGAGACCCAGTACTTC. Translating gives CASSSAGTAEETQYF.

The table lists this clonotype with a count of one. The CDR3 spells CASSPMTGAYFYGYTF. DNA of the CDR3: TGTGCCAGCAGTCCCATGACAGGGGCGTACTTCTATGGCTACACCTTC. The chain has TRBV12-3 or TRBV12-4 and TRBJ1-2; 8 nucleotides align to TRBD1. V lost 5 bases and J lost 4; bases outside the gene matches: 12. The CDR3 sequence is 16 residues long.

This clonotype turned up a few times. The V call is TRBV4-1, the J call TRBJ1-5; TRBD1 might be the D (5 bases). The CDR3 length is 15 residues. Germline values: CDR1 MGHRA, CDR2 YSYEKL. With 4 bases removed from V and 5 bases from J, the gap between germline ends came to 15 bases. CDR3 protein: CASSLIRDLDQPQHF. As DNA, the CDR3 is TGCGCCAGCAGCCTTATTAGGGACTTAGATCAGCCCCAGCATTTT.

The chain carries TRBV11-2 and TRBJ2-5; D remains ambiguous. The CDR3 has 13 amino acids. In germline, CDR1 is SGHAT, CDR2 FQNNGV. V shed 5 bases and J shed 5 bases, with 12 bases lying between them. CDR3 coding DNA: TGTGCCAGCAGCCCTAACATCCGGGAGACCCAGTACTTC. This encodes CASSPNIRETQYF. Full variable domain (outside the CDR3, taken from reference TRBV11-2 and TRBJ2-5): EAGVAQSPRYKIIEKRQSVAFWCNPISGHATLYWYQQILGQGPKLLIQFQNNGVVDDSQLPKDRFSAERLKGVDSTLKIQPAKLEDSAVYLCASSPNIRETQYFGPGTRLLVL.